Many counts were recorded for the clone carrying this TCR beta chain. Its antigen is unknown. Treg sorting used a CD4+CD25+CD127-/low gate. Whole-study results and caveats: Tumor Treg TCRs overlapped most with tumor naive CD4+ cells.

This CDR3 contains 15 residues. The germline gives CDR1 DFQATT, CDR2 SNEGSKA (reference sequence). The V gene end was trimmed by 6 bases and the J gene end by 3 bases; junction bases not matched to a gene: 10. Semi-nested PCR with Nested Universal Primer A followed constant-region reverse priming of full-length variable regions. A single record per CDR3 protein comes from TCRdb applying MiXCR to the 5' RACE reads. Of about 10,000 distinct CDR3 sequences in the sample, 14% are singletons; the top ten hold 3.3%. The chain couples TRBV20-1 to TRBJ2-3, with TRBD2 identical over 9 bases. Sequencing was done on a sample of Tregs sorted from blood. This TCR derives from a female donor with breast cancer. The CDR3: CSAAPSGRRTDTQYF. DNA for the CDR3: TGCAGTGCCGCACCGAGCGGGAGGCGGACAGATACGCAGTATTTT.